The 4 T cell receptor beta chains below all came from one sample that was sequenced in a study of T cells in localized non-small cell lung cancer. The protocol was immunoSEQ multiplex PCR, while the TCRdb copy is restricted to in-frame clones and leaves out a portion. This sample has 70,000 to 80,000 clones, with 88% found just once. Sequencing was performed on peripheral blood, taken before any cancer treatment. The receptors here all came from a woman aged 40-70 years with stage I squamous cell lung carcinoma.

The chain recombines TRBV2 with TRBJ2-1, with 8 bases identical to TRBD1. Germline CDR1 and CDR2: SNHLY and FYNNEI. V lost 6 bases to trimming and J lost 7 bases; unmatched junction nucleotides: 8. This CDR3 is built from 14 residues. CDR3 sequence reads: CASSPRTGSNEQFF. CDR3 nucleotides: TGTGCCAGCAGCCCCAGGACAGGGTCGAATGAGCAGTTCTTC.

The chain joins TRBV27 to TRBJ2-4; D remains unclear. The V and J ends lost 1 base and 0 bases respectively, with 10 bases between them. There are 16 residues in the CDR3. The germline CDR1 and CDR2 sequences are MNHEY and SMNVEV (reference sequence). The CDR3 coding sequence is TGTGCCAGCAGTTTATTCCACTCCCTAGCCAAAAACATTCAGTACTTC. Residues: CASSLFHSLAKNIQYF.

This chain's CDR3 is CASSARTGNSNQPQHF. The CDR3 bases are TGTGCCAGTAGTGCCCGGACAGGGAACAGCAATCAGCCCCAGCATTTT. The V gene is TRBV19, the J gene TRBJ1-5; 8 bases align to TRBD1. The V and J ends lost 5 bases and 1 base, in that order; junction bases with no gene match: 7. CDR1 and CDR2 (germline): LNHDA, SQIVND (reference sequence). The length of the CDR3 is 16 residues.

V is TRBV10-1 and J is TRBJ2-2, with TRBD2 as a possible D gene (5 bases). The CDR3 spans 14 residues. Germline assignment: CDR1 WNHNN and CDR2 SYGVQD (reference sequence). V lost 3 bases and J lost 4, with 9 bases in between. CDR3 protein: CASSDRGSTGELFF. The CDR3 DNA follows: TGCGCCAGCAGTGACCGGGGTTCCACCGGGGAGCTGTTTTTT.